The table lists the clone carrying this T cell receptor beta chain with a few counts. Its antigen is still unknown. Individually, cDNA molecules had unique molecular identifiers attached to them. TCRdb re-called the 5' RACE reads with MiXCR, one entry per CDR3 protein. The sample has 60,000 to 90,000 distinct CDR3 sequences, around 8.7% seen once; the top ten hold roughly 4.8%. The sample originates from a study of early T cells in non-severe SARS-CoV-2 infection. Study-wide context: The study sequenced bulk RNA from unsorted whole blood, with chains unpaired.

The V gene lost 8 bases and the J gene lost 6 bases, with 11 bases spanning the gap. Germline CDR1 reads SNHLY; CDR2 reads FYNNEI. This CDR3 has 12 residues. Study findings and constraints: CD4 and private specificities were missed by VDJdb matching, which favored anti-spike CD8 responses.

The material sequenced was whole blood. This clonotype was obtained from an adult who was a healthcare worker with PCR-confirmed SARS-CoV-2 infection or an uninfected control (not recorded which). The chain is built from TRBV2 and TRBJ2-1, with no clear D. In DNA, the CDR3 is TGTGCCAGCTGCATAGGGATCAATGAGCAGTTCTTC. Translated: CASCIGINEQFF.